What follows describes a single T cell receptor (beta chain). The source of the sample is a study of OX40 agonist ivuxolimab in advanced cancers. This CDR3 is 14 amino acids long. Germline assignment: CDR1 SEHNR and CDR2 FQNEAQ (reference sequence). Trimming pared 6 bases from V and 4 bases from J, leaving 13 bases between. Repertoires were generated with immunoSEQ multiplex PCR, while TCRdb's copy carries only in-frame clones and drops some. Among about 70,000 clones listed, around nine tenths were seen once. This TCR was recovered from an adult with an advanced solid tumor such as melanoma, head and neck, liver or kidney cancer. The chain uses TRBV7-9 and TRBJ1-3, with D perhaps TRBD1 (5 bases). This material consisted of CD4+ or CD8+ T cells sorted from blood, taken in a trial of the OX40 agonist ivuxolimab. CDR3 in DNA: TGTGCCAGCAGACCGCGGGGGGACGGAAACACCATATATTTT. It yields the protein CASRPRGDGNTIYF.